One sample yielded the 20 T cell receptor beta chains listed below, sequenced in a study of T cell repertoires in cytomegalovirus infection. One entry per CDR3 protein, called by TCRdb with MiXCR from the reads. The sample has approximately 700,000 distinct CDR3 sequences, 35% to 45% seen once. The material sequenced was PBMCs. The receptors stem from a human donor in good health (CMV status not recorded). Some clones in this sample may be carry-over from other donors' samples.

The V and J genes are TRBV7-8 and TRBJ2-7; 8 nucleotides match TRBD2. This CDR3 is built from 15 residues. The trim removed 1 base at V and 7 bases at J, leaving 9 bases unmatched. Germline CDR1 and CDR2: SGHVS and FQNEAQ. The CDR3 sequence: CASSLVPAGVSEQYF. CDR3 DNA sequence: TGTGCCAGCAGCTTAGTTCCAGCGGGAGTATCGGAGCAGTACTTC.

A word on this clonotype: A junction boundary mismatches the germline segment, possibly from a read error. The V and J genes are TRBV28 and TRBJ2-3; TRBD2 agrees at 11 bases. From germline, CDR1 is MDHEN and CDR2 SYDVKM. The CDR3 is 14 residues long. The CDR3 spells CASGFSGGALTQYF. The DNA for the CDR3 is TGTGCCAGCGGTTTTAGCGGGGGGGCACTCACTCAGTATTTT. The whole variable domain, remainder taken from reference TRBV28 and TRBJ2-3, is DVKVTQSSRYLVKRTGEKVFLECVQDMDHENMFWYRQDPGLGLRLIYFSYDVKMKEKGDIPEGYSVSREKKERFSLILESASTNQTSMYLCASGFSGGALTQYFGPGTRLTVL.

The sample holds a few counts of this clonotype. The chain recombines TRBV18 with TRBJ2-1; 14 bases align to TRBD2. This CDR3 contains 18 residues. The V gene's germline CDR1 is KGHSH and CDR2 LQKENI. V was clipped by 5 bases and J by 1 base; unmatched bases: 7. As DNA, the CDR3 is TGTGCCAGCTCAGCCGGGACTAGCGGGAGCAGGTCCTACAATGAGCAGTTCTTC. Its translation is CASSAGTSGSRSYNEQFF. Drawing the rest from reference TRBV18 and TRBJ2-1, the complete variable domain is NAGVMQNPRHLVRRRGQEARLRCSPMKGHSHVYWYRQLPEEGLKFMVYLQKENIIDESGMPKERFSAEFPKEGPSILRIQQVVRGDSAAYFCASSAGTSGSRSYNEQFFGPGTRLTVL.

The rearrangement joins TRBV9 to TRBJ2-7; 7 nucleotides align to TRBD1. V gave up 0 bases and J gave up 5 bases; unmatched junction bases: 8. This CDR3 contains 15 residues. Germline V gene data show CDR1 as SGDLS and CDR2 as YYNGEE. The CDR3 region has the DNA TGTGCCAGCAGCGTAGCCGCGGACAGGCCCGACGAGCAGTACTTC. It encodes CASSVAADRPDEQYF.

V and J are TRBV28 and TRBJ1-6; D uncertain. Trimming cost V 1 base and J 6 bases, with 10 bases left between them. This CDR3 is built from 15 residues. CDR1 and CDR2 from the germline V gene are MDHEN and SYDVKM. CDR3: CASSLSTGVNSPLHF. In nucleotides, the CDR3 is TGTGCCAGCAGTTTATCCACGGGAGTTAATTCACCCCTCCACTTT. Drawing the rest from reference TRBV28 and TRBJ1-6, the complete variable domain is DVKVTQSSRYLVKRTGEKVFLECVQDMDHENMFWYRQDPGLGLRLIYFSYDVKMKEKGDIPEGYSVSREKKERFSLILESASTNQTSMYLCASSLSTGVNSPLHFGNGTRLTVT.

The J gene is TRBJ1-2, the V gene TRBV6-1, with D possibly TRBD1 on 6 matching bases. The CDR3 consists of 15 residues. Per the germline V gene, CDR1 is MNHNS and CDR2 is SASEGT. V was cut by 0 bases and J by 4 bases, with 12 bases left in between. In nucleotides, the CDR3 is TGTGCCAGCAGTGAAGCGGGTGGGGGCACCTATGGCTACACCTTC. Its translation: CASSEAGGGTYGYTF.

This rearrangement joins TRBV7-6 to TRBJ2-3; TRBD2 matches 11 bases. From germline, CDR1 is SGHVS and CDR2 FNYEAQ. The CDR3 has 15 residues. The V segment lost 0 bases and the J segment 7 bases; nucleotides outside the gene matches: 3. As DNA, the CDR3 is TGTGCCAGCAGCTTAGCTGCTAGCGGGAGGTATACGCAGTATTTT. This sequence encodes CASSLAASGRYTQYF.

This clonotype appeared a few times. V gene TRBV10-3 combines with J gene TRBJ2-7; the match to TRBD1 covers 9 bases. J gave up 0 bases and V 5 bases, and 14 bases lay outside the gene matches. The CDR3 contains 18 residues. CDR1 ENHRY and CDR2 SYGVKD come from the germline V gene. The CDR3 sequence: CAISFGTGRARSSYEQYF. The CDR3 DNA sequence: TGTGCCATCAGTTTCGGGACAGGGAGGGCTCGGAGCTCCTACGAGCAGTACTTC.

This chain connects TRBV29-1 to TRBJ2-5; D is unresolved. The germline V and J ends were trimmed by 4 bases and 4 bases, with 10 bases remaining between them. The germline V gene has CDR1 SQVTM and CDR2 ANQGSEA. The CDR3 consists of 12 residues. This chain's CDR3 is CSVGAMGETQYF. Here the CDR3 DNA reads TGCAGCGTTGGGGCCATGGGAGAGACCCAGTACTTC.

On this clonotype itself: A much bigger clone sits one base away, suggesting this may be a read error. The chain combines TRBV4-1 with TRBJ2-7; 8 bases line up with TRBD2. This CDR3 contains 15 residues. Germline V CDR1 and CDR2: MGHRA, YSYEKL. The CDR3: CANSQVSGDSYEQYF. For the CDR3, the DNA is TGCGCCAACAGCCAAGTTAGCGGGGATTCCTACGAGCAGTACTTC.

This clonotype was detected only a few times. The CDR3 coding sequence is TGTGCCAGCAGCTTAAATAGAGGGAAGGGGGAGACCCAGTACTTC. Translated, it gives CASSLNRGKGETQYF. The chain joins TRBV7-2 to TRBJ2-5; D is possibly TRBD1 or TRBD2 (5 bases each). CDR3 length: 15 amino acids. The germline V gene encodes CDR1 SGHTA and CDR2 FQGNSA. Between the trimmed V and J ends, which lost 2 bases and 5 bases, there was a span of 15 bases.

The genes are TRBV14 and TRBJ2-7, with D possibly being TRBD1 (7 bases). Trimming removed 2 bases from V and 4 bases from J, with 18 bases in between. Germline V gives CDR1 SGHDN, CDR2 FVKESK. This CDR3 has 16 amino acids. The CDR3 region is CASSQIRPGGGYEQYF. The CDR3 nucleotides are TGTGCCAGCAGCCAAATTAGGCCAGGGGGAGGATACGAGCAGTACTTC.

In the case of this clonotype: The conserved closing phenylalanine or tryptophan is absent in this CDR3, likely reflecting a read error. The V and J genes are TRBV28 and TRBJ1-3; 8 bases fit TRBD1. V was clipped by 6 bases and J by 2 bases; unmatched bases: 3. The CDR3 is 14 amino acids. Germline V gene sequence: CDR1 MDHEN, CDR2 SYDVKM. In DNA, the CDR3 is TGTGCCAGCAGCTGGACAGGGACTGGAAACACCATATATTTG. It codes for CASSWTGTGNTIYL.

This clonotype was counted between two and nine times. The gene calls are TRBV6-5 and TRBJ2-7; 8 bases map to TRBD1. CDR1 is MNHEY and CDR2 is SVGAGI in the germline V gene. CDR3 length: 14 amino acids. V shed 5 bases, J shed 3 bases, and the junction held 6 bases outside the gene matches. The CDR3 DNA follows: TGTGCCAGCAGTCAGGGACAGGTGATCTACGAGCAGTACTTC. Amino acid sequence: CASSQGQVIYEQYF.

This clonotype came up a few times. The rearrangement uses TRBV6-1 and TRBJ2-1; D gene ambiguous. Trimming took 7 bases from V and 4 from J, leaving 5 bases between them. The germline CDR1 and CDR2 sequences are MNHNS and SASEGT. CDR3 length equals 11 residues. In DNA form, the CDR3 reads TGTGCCAGCATAGGATACAATGAGCAGTTCTTC. This encodes CASIGYNEQFF.

This rearrangement joins TRBV3-1 to TRBJ2-1; D may be TRBD1 or TRBD2 (5 bases each). Trimming cost V 0 bases and J 8 bases, with 20 bases left between them. Germline CDR1 LGHDT, CDR2 YNNKEL (reference sequence). The CDR3 extends over 17 amino acids. The CDR3 reads CASSQEVVELRDDEQFF. For the CDR3, the DNA is TGTGCCAGCAGCCAAGAAGTGGTCGAATTACGGGACGATGAGCAGTTCTTC.

The sample holds a few counts of this clonotype. The V gene is TRBV11-3, the J gene TRBJ1-4, with TRBD1 as a possible D gene (6 bases). The CDR3 loop spans 14 amino acids. The germline CDR1 and CDR2 sequences are SGHNT and YENEEA. Trimming cost V 5 bases and J 4 bases, with 11 bases left between them. The CDR3 reads CASSMRQVNEKLFF. The CDR3 nucleotides are TGTGCCAGCAGCATGCGACAGGTTAATGAAAAACTGTTTTTT.

This rearrangement joins TRBV10-3 to TRBJ2-7; the D gene is possibly TRBD1 (5 bases). The germline CDR1 and CDR2 sequences are ENHRY and SYGVKD. V was cut by 2 bases and J by 2 bases, with 16 bases left in between. The CDR3 runs 16 residues. The CDR3 spells CAISETGPGPAYEQYF. CDR3 sequence (DNA): TGTGCCATCAGTGAGACAGGTCCAGGGCCCGCCTACGAGCAGTACTTC.

This clonotype was seen just once. The V gene is TRBV7-9, the J gene TRBJ2-6; D is perhaps TRBD2 (6 bases). The CDR3 totals 19 residues. V lost 1 base to trimming and J lost 0 bases, with 16 bases between them. Germline assignment: CDR1 SEHNR and CDR2 FQNEAQ (reference sequence). This CDR3 is CASSLGPSGLHSGANVLTF. CDR3 coding DNA: TGTGCCAGCAGCTTAGGCCCAAGCGGGCTACACTCTGGGGCCAACGTCCTGACTTTC.

This chain connects TRBV27 to TRBJ1-1; no clear D gene. V was cut by 5 bases and J by 7 bases, with 14 bases left in between. Germline values: CDR1 MNHEY, CDR2 SMNVEV (reference sequence). This CDR3 is built from 13 residues. In DNA, the CDR3 is TGTGCCAGCAGTACCACCCCTAATCATGAAGCTTTCTTT. It specifies CASSTTPNHEAFF.